This T cell receptor beta chain was retrieved from a study of cytomegalovirus exposure and HLA in healthy donors. The PCR used 60 Vbeta and 13 Jbeta primers. Libraries were prepared by immunoSEQ multiplex PCR; TCRdb keeps only in-frame clonotypes and omits some of them. Altogether under 200,000 clones are present, approximately 80% being singletons, with the ten largest covering roughly 7.5%. Regarding this clone: Its cognate antigen is unknown.

Study conclusions and caveats: Association of 15,000 to 20,000 TCR beta sequences with HLA alleles was found at 0.05 false discovery rate in a later analysis. Confirmation was obtained in vitro that a few CMV-associated chains are specific for CMV antigens. Across all donors, roughly uniform sequencing depth was an assumption of the presence/absence analyses. TCR beta chains numbering roughly 150 were designated cytomegalovirus-associated.

V dropped 8 bases and J dropped 7; count of bases not matched to a gene: 8. This CDR3 comprises 14 residues. The germline V gene has CDR1 SNHLY and CDR2 FYNNEI. V is TRBV2 and J is TRBJ1-6, with TRBD1 matching 7 bases. Sequenced input: PBMCs. This clonotype was sampled from a woman in her twenties or thirties in good health and CMV-seropositive. The CDR3 reads CASGLTGSNSPLHF. The CDR3 DNA is TGTGCCAGCGGCTTGACAGGGAGCAATTCACCCCTCCACTTT.